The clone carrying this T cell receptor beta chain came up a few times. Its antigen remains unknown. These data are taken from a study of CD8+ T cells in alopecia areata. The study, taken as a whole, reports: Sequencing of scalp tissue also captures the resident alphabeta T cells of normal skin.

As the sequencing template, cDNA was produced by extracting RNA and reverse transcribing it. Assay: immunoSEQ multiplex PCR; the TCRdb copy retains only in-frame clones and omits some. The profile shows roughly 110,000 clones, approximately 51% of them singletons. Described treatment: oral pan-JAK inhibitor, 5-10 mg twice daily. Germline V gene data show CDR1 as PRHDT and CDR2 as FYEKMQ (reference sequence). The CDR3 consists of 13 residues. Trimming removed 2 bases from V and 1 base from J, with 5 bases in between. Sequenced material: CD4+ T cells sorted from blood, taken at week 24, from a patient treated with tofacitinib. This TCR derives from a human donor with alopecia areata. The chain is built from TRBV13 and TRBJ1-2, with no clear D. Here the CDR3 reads CASSLTHNYGYTF. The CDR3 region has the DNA TGTGCCAGCAGCTTAACACATAACTATGGCTACACCTTC.